This entry describes one TCR beta chain. What antigen it recognizes has not been identified. Base qualities are not recorded, but no much larger clone differs from it by a single base. This record comes from a study of blood T cell repertoires in COVID-19 (TCRdb year 2020). Notes on the research overall: Samples covering the acute and convalescent phases of COVID-19 were provided by collaborators in the United States, Italy and Spain. The samples were drawn from the first 160 participants of the ongoing ImmuneRACE study and from 1,254 subjects provided by 6 global collaborators. Deeply sampled blood TCRbeta repertoires from subjects exposed to, actively infected with, or recovered from COVID-19 were included in the dataset. The material from the prospective study consisted of cDNA or gDNA derived from T cells, B-cell-depleted T cells, or PBMCs. Where available, HLA class I and class II types were taken from metadata supplied by the sample provider and were not determined by assay-based typing. A de-identified subject ID, COVID-19 status, age in years and sex were almost always included in the sample metadata. A freely available public database, intended as a resource for researchers studying the immune response to SARS-CoV-2, is where the repertoires were released.

The germline V gene supplies CDR1 KGHSH and CDR2 LQKENI. V gives up 3 bases and J gives up 4 bases, and the segment between their germline ends measures 12 bases. Measured from the cysteine to the phenylalanine, the CDR3 is 14 residues long. Kept here is only the CDR3 DNA, which spans 42 bases and is read in frame from base 1. Findings and caveats that apply to the study as a whole: Clinical and demographic metadata were provided uncurated, with the amount varying by source and participant.

The immunoSEQ Assay, a bias-controlled multiplex PCR, was used to amplify TCRbeta CDR3 regions from genomic DNA. Per the original workflow: The number of nucleated cells in each sample was estimated from the amplification of reference gene primers within the assay. To quantify the absolute abundance of each unique TCRbeta CDR3 rearrangement, sequence reads were collapsed and filtered. Productive Simpson clonality was computed per sample as the square root of Simpson's diversity index over productive rearrangements. TCRdb took over this immuneACCESS table, retaining in-frame rearrangements with V and J assigned. Such tables are incomplete; in checked studies, under half of the missing clones stem from an unresolved V gene, and the remainder is unexplained. V and J calls and clone size are copied from that table; D and trimming were computed from the DNA. Recorded for this sample are 130,000 to 150,000 clones; 70% to 85% of them occurred a single time. The ten largest make up roughly 10% of the sample.

Collaborating institutions collected whole blood in K2EDTA tubes following their own protocols. For TCRbeta analysis, collaborators shipped samples in one of three forms: frozen whole blood, isolated PBMCs, or DNA extracted from either of those sample types. The sequence was collected from an elderly woman in a cohort sampled during active or convalescent COVID-19. The rearranged chain carries TRBV18 and TRBJ1-2; the D gene remains uncertain. The sequenced sample consisted of peripheral blood. The CDR3 sequence is CASSPYEGGYGYTF. Here is the DNA: TGTGCCAGCTCACCCTATGAGGGAGGCTATGGCTACACCTTC.